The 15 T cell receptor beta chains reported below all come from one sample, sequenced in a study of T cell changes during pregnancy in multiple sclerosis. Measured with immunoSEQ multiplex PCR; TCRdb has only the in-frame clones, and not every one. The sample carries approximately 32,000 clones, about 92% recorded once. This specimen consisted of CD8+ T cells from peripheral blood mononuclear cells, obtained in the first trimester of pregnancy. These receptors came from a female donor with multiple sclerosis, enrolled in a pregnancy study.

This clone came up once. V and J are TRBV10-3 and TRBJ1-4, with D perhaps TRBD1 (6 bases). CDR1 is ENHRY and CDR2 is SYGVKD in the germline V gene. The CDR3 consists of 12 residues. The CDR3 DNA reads TGTGCACAAAAACAGGGAAGTGAAAAACTGTTTTTT. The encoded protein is CAQKQGSEKLFF.

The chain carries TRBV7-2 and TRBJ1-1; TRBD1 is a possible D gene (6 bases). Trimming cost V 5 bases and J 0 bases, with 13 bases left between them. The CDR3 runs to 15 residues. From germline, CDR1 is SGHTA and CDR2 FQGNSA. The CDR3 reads CASSTEGGMNTEAFF. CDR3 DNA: TGTGCCAGCAGCACCGAGGGGGGGATGAACACTGAAGCTTTCTTT. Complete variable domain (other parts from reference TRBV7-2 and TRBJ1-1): GAGVSQSPSNKVTEKGKDVELRCDPISGHTALYWYRQSLGQGLEFLIYFQGNSAPDKSGLPSDRFSAERTGGSVSTLTIQRTQQEDSAVYLCASSTEGGMNTEAFFGQGTRLTVV.

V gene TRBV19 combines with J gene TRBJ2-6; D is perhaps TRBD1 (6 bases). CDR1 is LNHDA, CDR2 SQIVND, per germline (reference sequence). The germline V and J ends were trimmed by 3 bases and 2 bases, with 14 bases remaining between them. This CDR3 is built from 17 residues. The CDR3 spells CASSIGTNRAGANVLTF. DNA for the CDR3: TGTGCCAGTAGTATCGGGACCAACAGGGCTGGGGCCAACGTCCTGACTTTC.

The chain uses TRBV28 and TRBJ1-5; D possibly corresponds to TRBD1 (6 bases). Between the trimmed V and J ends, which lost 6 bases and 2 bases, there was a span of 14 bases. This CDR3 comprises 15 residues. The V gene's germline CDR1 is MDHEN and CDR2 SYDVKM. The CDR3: CASRLQGGGNQPQHF. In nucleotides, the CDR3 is TGTGCCAGCAGACTACAGGGTGGTGGCAATCAGCCCCAGCATTTT.

The CDR3 nucleotides read TGTGCCAGCAGTCGACGGGGGTCCCTCCGCGCTTTCTTT. The encoded protein is CASSRRGSLRAFF. The genes are TRBV6-5 and TRBJ1-1; D perhaps matches TRBD1 (5 bases). This CDR3 region has 13 residues. Trimming pared 5 bases from V and 11 bases from J, leaving 18 bases between. Looked up from germline, CDR1 is MNHEY and CDR2 is SVGAGI.

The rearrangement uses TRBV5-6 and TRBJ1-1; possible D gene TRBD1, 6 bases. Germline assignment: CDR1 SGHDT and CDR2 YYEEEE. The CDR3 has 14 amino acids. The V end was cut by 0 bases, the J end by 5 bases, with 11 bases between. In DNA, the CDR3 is TGTGCCAGCAGCTTGGACAGGGTTGGGACTGAAGCTTTCTTT. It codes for CASSLDRVGTEAFF. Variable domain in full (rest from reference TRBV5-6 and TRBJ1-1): DAGVTQSPTHLIKTRGQQVTLRCSPKSGHDTVSWYQQALGQGPQFIFQYYEEEERQRGNFPDRFSGHQFPNYSSELNVNALLLGDSALYLCASSLDRVGTEAFFGQGTRLTVV.

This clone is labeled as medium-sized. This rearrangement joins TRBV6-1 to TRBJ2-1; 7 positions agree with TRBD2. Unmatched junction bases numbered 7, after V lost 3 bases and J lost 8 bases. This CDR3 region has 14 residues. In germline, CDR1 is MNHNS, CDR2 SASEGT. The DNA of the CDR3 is TGTGCCAGCAGTGATGCGGGAGAGGCTGATGAGCAGTTCTTC. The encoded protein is CASSDAGEADEQFF.

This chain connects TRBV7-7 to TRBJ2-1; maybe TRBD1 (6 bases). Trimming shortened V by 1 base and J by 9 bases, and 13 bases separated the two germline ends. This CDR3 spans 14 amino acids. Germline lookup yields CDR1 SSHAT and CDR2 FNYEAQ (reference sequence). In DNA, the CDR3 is TGTGCCAGCAGCTTAGGACGACAGGTCGGTGAGCAGTTCTTC. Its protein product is CASSLGRQVGEQFF. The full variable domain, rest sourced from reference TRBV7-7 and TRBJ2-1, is GAGVSQSPRYKVTKRGQDVTLRCDPISSHATLYWYQQALGQGPEFLTYFNYEAQPDKSGLPSDRFSAERPEGSISTLTIQRTEQRDSAMYRCASSLGRQVGEQFFGPGTRLTVL.

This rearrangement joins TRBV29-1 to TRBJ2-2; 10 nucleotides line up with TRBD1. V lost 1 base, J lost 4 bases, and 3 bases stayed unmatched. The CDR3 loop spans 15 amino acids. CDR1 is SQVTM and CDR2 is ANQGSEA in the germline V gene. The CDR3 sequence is CSVEGGTGATGELFF. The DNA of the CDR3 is TGCAGCGTTGAAGGGGGGACAGGGGCCACCGGGGAGCTGTTTTTT.

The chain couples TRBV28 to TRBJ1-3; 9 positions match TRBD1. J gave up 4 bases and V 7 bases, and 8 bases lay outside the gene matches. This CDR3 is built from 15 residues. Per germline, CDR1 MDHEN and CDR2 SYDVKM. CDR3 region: CASNPQGARGNTIYF. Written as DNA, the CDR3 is TGTGCCAGCAATCCACAGGGGGCGCGGGGAAACACCATATATTTT. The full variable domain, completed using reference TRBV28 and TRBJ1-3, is DVKVTQSSRYLVKRTGEKVFLECVQDMDHENMFWYRQDPGLGLRLIYFSYDVKMKEKGDIPEGYSVSREKKERFSLILESASTNQTSMYLCASNPQGARGNTIYFGEGSWLTVV.

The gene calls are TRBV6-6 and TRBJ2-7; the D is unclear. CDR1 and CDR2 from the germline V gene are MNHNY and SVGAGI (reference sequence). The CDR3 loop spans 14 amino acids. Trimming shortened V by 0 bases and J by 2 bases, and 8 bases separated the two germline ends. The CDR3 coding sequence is TGTGCCAGCAGTTACTCGATATCGGCCTACGAGCAGTACTTC. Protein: CASSYSISAYEQYF.

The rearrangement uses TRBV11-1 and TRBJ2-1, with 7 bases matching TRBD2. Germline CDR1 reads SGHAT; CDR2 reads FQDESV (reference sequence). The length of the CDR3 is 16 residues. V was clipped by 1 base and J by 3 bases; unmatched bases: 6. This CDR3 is CASSLGASGIYNEQFF. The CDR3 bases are TGTGCCAGCAGCTTAGGGGCTAGCGGTATCTACAATGAGCAGTTCTTC.

This CDR3 is CASTSDRLLALETQYF. The CDR3 coding sequence is TGCGCCAGCACGTCGGACAGGTTGTTGGCACTCGAGACCCAGTACTTC. The rearrangement joins TRBV5-1 to TRBJ2-5; 7 nucleotides agree with TRBD1. The CDR3 totals 16 residues. The ends lost 6 bases at V and 5 bases at J; junction bases unmatched: 16. Per germline, CDR1 SGHRS and CDR2 YFSETQ.

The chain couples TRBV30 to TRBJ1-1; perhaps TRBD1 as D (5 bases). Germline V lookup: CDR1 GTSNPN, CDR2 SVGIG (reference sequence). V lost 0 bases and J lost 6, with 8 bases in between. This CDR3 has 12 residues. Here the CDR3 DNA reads TGTGCCTGGAGTGTTGGGGCCCCTGAAGCTTTCTTT. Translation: CAWSVGAPEAFF.

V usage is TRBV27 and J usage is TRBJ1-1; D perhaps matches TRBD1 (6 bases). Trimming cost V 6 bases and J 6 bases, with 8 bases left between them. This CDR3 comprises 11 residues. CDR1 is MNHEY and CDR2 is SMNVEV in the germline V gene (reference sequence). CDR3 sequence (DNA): TGTGCCAGCAGACAGGGCTCTGAAGCTTTCTTT. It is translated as CASRQGSEAFF.